Shown below are 9 T cell receptor beta chains from a single sample sequenced in a study of blood T cell repertoires in COVID-19. This table comes from immunoSEQ multiplex PCR, and its TCRdb copy is limited to in-frame clones, with some not included. The data show about 200,000 clones, 88% seen once. Material: peripheral blood. These TCRs come from a man between 18 and 35 years old with active or convalescent COVID-19.

This clone was detected a few times. The chain recombines TRBV7-9 with TRBJ1-1; D remains unclear. Per germline, CDR1 SEHNR and CDR2 FQNEAQ (reference sequence). CDR3 length: 15 amino acids. V lost 3 bases, J lost 0 bases, and 11 bases lay in between. CDR3 sequence: CASSFSGAMNTEAFF. CDR3 nucleotide sequence: TGTGCCAGCAGCTTTTCTGGAGCAATGAACACTGAAGCTTTCTTT. The variable domain in full, with the rest retrieved from reference TRBV7-9 and TRBJ1-1, is DTGVSQNPRHKITKRGQNVTFRCDPISEHNRLYWYRQTLGQGPEFLTYFQNEAQLEKSRLLSDRFSAERPKGSFSTLEIQRTEQGDSAMYLCASSFSGAMNTEAFFGQGTRLTVV.

The genes are TRBV6-5 and TRBJ2-2, with D maybe TRBD1 (5 bases). CDR1 MNHEY and CDR2 SVGAGI come from the germline V gene. V gave up 4 bases and J gave up 0 bases, with 12 bases separating them. This CDR3 has 16 residues. Written as DNA, the CDR3 is TGTGCCAGCAGTTTAAAGGGGCGTTCGAACACCGGGGAGCTGTTTTTT. Its translation: CASSLKGRSNTGELFF.

The J gene is TRBJ2-7, the V gene TRBV6-1; 8 bases match TRBD2. The V gene's germline CDR1 is MNHNS and CDR2 SASEGT. Trimming cost V 4 bases and J 4 bases; bases outside gene matches: 15. This CDR3 is 17 amino acids long. The CDR3: CASSGVTPGGTSYEQYF. The CDR3 DNA reads TGTGCCAGCAGTGGAGTCACTCCGGGAGGGACCTCGTACGAGCAGTACTTC.

A few counts support this clone. The genes are TRBV27 and TRBJ2-1, with D possibly being TRBD1 (6 bases). This CDR3 region has 14 residues. Germline V gene sequence: CDR1 MNHEY, CDR2 SMNVEV (reference sequence). V was shortened by 7 bases and J by 2 bases, with 12 bases between the two germline ends. CDR3 in amino acids: CASKQGPTYNEQFF. The CDR3 DNA sequence: TGTGCCAGCAAACAGGGTCCCACCTACAATGAGCAGTTCTTC.

The genes are TRBV5-6 and TRBJ2-2; TRBD2 matches 12 bases. The germline gives CDR1 SGHDT, CDR2 YYEEEE. J lost 4 bases, V lost 4 bases, and 2 bases had no gene match. This CDR3 has 15 residues. CDR3 coding DNA: TGTGCCAGCAGCCTGACTAGCGGGGGCACCGGGGAGCTGTTTTTT. Translation gives CASSLTSGGTGELFF.

This clone has a handful of counts. The V and J genes are TRBV5-1 and TRBJ1-1; tentative D call: TRBD1 (5 bases). Germline loops: CDR1 SGHRS, CDR2 YFSETQ. Trimming stripped 2 bases from V and 5 bases from J, with 7 bases between. The CDR3 extends over 12 amino acids. CDR3 region: CASSLGATEAFF. The CDR3 DNA follows: TGCGCCAGCAGCTTAGGGGCAACTGAAGCTTTCTTT.

This chain joins TRBV2 and TRBJ2-5, with 8 bases lining up with TRBD1. Germline CDR1 and CDR2: SNHLY and FYNNEI. V lost 10 bases to trimming and J lost 9 bases; unmatched junction nucleotides: 13. The CDR3 is 13 amino acids. CDR3 loop: CANRQGMGDPQYF. The CDR3 coding sequence is TGTGCCAATAGACAGGGGATGGGGGACCCCCAGTACTTC.

This rearrangement joins TRBV29-1 to TRBJ1-1, with 8 bases aligning to TRBD1. CDR3 length: 12 residues. The junction had 4 bases not matched to a gene; V was cut back by 7 bases and J by 3 bases. The V gene's germline CDR1 is SQVTM and CDR2 ANQGSEA. The CDR3 DNA sequence: TGCAGCGCCAAGGACAGGGACACTGAAGCTTTCTTT. Encoded protein: CSAKDRDTEAFF.

The CDR3 loop is CASSFASGSTDTQYF. The CDR3 DNA sequence: TGTGCCAGCAGCTTTGCTAGCGGTAGCACAGATACGCAGTATTTT. The chain combines TRBV7-2 with TRBJ2-3; 7 bases are shared with TRBD2. CDR1 SGHTA and CDR2 FQGNSA come from the germline V gene. This CDR3 spans 15 amino acids. The ends lost 3 bases at V and 0 bases at J; junction bases unmatched: 3.